This is a list of T cell receptor beta chains from one sample in a study of neurological immune-mediated disorders. TCRdb reprocessed the 5' RACE reads with MiXCR, giving one entry per CDR3 protein. The sample lists 95,000 or so distinct CDR3 sequences; 3% to 4.5% were seen once. The sample was PBMCs. Receptors were obtained from a woman aged 18 to 35 with multiple sclerosis. CDR3s include the opening cysteine and the closing phenylalanine or tryptophan. The D gene is left open where the match is weak. Expanded clones are given a class, and other clones once, few, many or no size at all.

>TRBV4-1|many|TRBJ1-2|.
CASSQDFRDGYGYTF
TGCGCCAGCAGCCAAGATTTCCGGGACGGATATGGCTACACCTTC
>TRBV5-6|many|TRBJ2-7|.
CASSFWAGASSYEQYF
TGTGCCAGCAGCTTTTGGGCAGGGGCATCCTCCTACGAGCAGTACTTC
>TRBV18|many|TRBJ1-1|.
CASSLLENTEAFF
TGTGCCAGCTCACTCCTGGAGAACACTGAAGCTTTCTTT
>TRBV30|many|TRBJ1-1|.
CAWSVRSEAFF
TGTGCCTGGAGTGTAAGGTCTGAAGCTTTCTTT
>TRBV27|many|TRBJ2-1|TRBD2
CASSSLLAGNYNEQFF
TGTGCCAGCAGCTCCCTCTTAGCGGGAAACTACAATGAGCAGTTCTTC
>TRBV5-1|many|TRBJ1-3|.
CASSSLSGNTIYF
TGCGCCAGCAGCTCGCTCTCTGGAAACACCATATATTTT
>TRBV5-1|many|TRBJ2-2|TRBD2
CASSFNPGLATNTGELFF
TGCGCCAGCAGCTTCAACCCTGGACTAGCTACGAACACCGGGGAGCTGTTTTTT
>TRBV5-5|many|TRBJ1-2|TRBD1
CASNRGEDNYGYTF
TGTGCCAGCAACAGGGGTGAGGATAACTATGGCTACACCTTC
>TRBV27|many|TRBJ2-3|TRBD2
CASSNQLAGTQYF
TGTGCCAGCAGTAACCAACTAGCGGGCACGCAGTATTTT
>TRBV11-2|many|TRBJ2-3|.
CASSLSADTQYF
TGTGCCAGCAGCTTATCAGCAGATACGCAGTATTTT
>TRBV12-3/TRBV12-4|many|TRBJ1-1|.
CASSLAARQAEAFF
TGTGCCAGCAGTTTGGCCGCCCGGCAGGCTGAAGCTTTCTTT
>TRBV6-6|many|TRBJ2-2|.
CASSYYTGGTFVGELFF
TGTGCCAGCAGTTACTATACGGGGGGCACATTCGTGGGGGAGCTGTTTTTT
>TRBV5-1|many|TRBJ1-2|TRBD1
CASRPTTGGGYGYTF
TGCGCCAGCAGACCTACTACAGGGGGCGGCTATGGCTACACCTTC
>TRBV5-1|many|TRBJ1-3|.
CASSEGGSGNTIYF
TGCGCCAGCAGTGAGGGGGGCTCTGGAAACACCATATATTTT
>TRBV29-1|many|TRBJ2-1|TRBD2
CSVDGSSGSSSYNEQFF
TGCAGCGTTGATGGGTCTAGCGGGTCGAGCTCCTACAATGAGCAGTTCTTC
>TRBV5-1|.|TRBJ2-3|TRBD1
CASSWAAGGVSDMQYF
TGCGCCAGCAGCTGGGCCGCAGGGGGCGTTTCAGATATGCAGTATTTT